These 32 T cell receptor beta chains were sequenced from one sample in a study of Ad26.COV2.S vaccination and SARS-CoV-2 variants. Only in-frame clones appear in the TCRdb table, and some are missing; sequencing was by immunoSEQ multiplex PCR. The repertoire includes 500,000 or so clones, 87% of them detected once, and roughly 12% sits in the top ten. Sample treatment: 15 to 20 received Ad26.COV2.S at low or high dose, single or two shots; roughly 5 received placebo; per-sample allocation not given. Collection of the samples took place on day 63 after the first injection of vaccine or placebo. Here the sequenced sample was peripheral blood, taken in a trial of Ad26.COV2.S vaccine versus placebo. Every receptor here comes from a person between 18 and 65 years old who received the Ad26.COV2.S COVID-19 vaccine or a placebo.

The DNA for the CDR3 is TGCAGCGTTTTACTTGGCGGGACCCTCCTTACCCAGTACTTC. This translates into CSVLLGGTLLTQYF. The rearrangement joins TRBV29-1 to TRBJ2-5; TRBD2 might be the D (6 bases). The ends were cut back, 5 bases at V and 8 bases at J, with 21 bases in the middle. The CDR3 totals 14 residues. Germline lookup yields CDR1 SQVTM and CDR2 ANQGSEA.

This clone was counted once. J is TRBJ1-1 and V is TRBV5-1; possible D gene TRBD1, 6 bases. CDR3 length: 16 amino acids. With 0 bases removed from V and 3 bases from J, the gap between germline ends came to 15 bases. The germline V gene encodes CDR1 SGHRS and CDR2 YFSETQ. The CDR3 sequence is CASSLVGGRGYTEAFF. CDR3 nucleotides: TGCGCCAGCAGCTTGGTGGGGGGCAGGGGATACACTGAAGCTTTCTTT.

Only one count was recorded for this clone. The chain uses TRBV18 and TRBJ2-7; D gene uncertain. CDR3 length equals 14 residues. The V and J ends lost 1 base and 0 bases respectively, with 7 bases between them. Germline CDR1 KGHSH, CDR2 LQKENI. CDR3 nucleotide sequence: TGTGCCAGCTCACCACTGGGCTACTCCTACGAGCAGTACTTC. It yields the protein CASSPLGYSYEQYF.

This rearrangement joins TRBV28 to TRBJ1-1; D remains unclear. V was trimmed by 11 bases and J by 5 bases, leaving 18 bases between them. In germline, CDR1 is MDHEN, CDR2 SYDVKM. There are 13 residues in the CDR3. The CDR3 DNA reads as TGTGCCCTAACGTCGGGCGAATGGACTGAAGCTTTCTTT. Translated, it gives CALTSGEWTEAFF.

This clone has only one observation. V usage is TRBV18 and J usage is TRBJ2-6; tentative D call: TRBD1 (6 bases). From germline, CDR1 is KGHSH and CDR2 LQKENI. The CDR3 runs to 18 residues. The V end was cut by 3 bases, the J end by 2 bases, with 17 bases between. This CDR3 is CASSPRDNPIPGANVLTF. CDR3 nucleotide sequence: TGTGCCAGCTCACCCCGGGACAACCCCATCCCTGGGGCCAACGTCCTGACTTTC.

The V call is TRBV28, the J call TRBJ1-2; 9 nucleotides match TRBD1. V shed 5 bases, J shed 8 bases, and the junction held 9 bases outside the gene matches. Germline V CDR1 and CDR2: MDHEN, SYDVKM. This CDR3 has 14 amino acids. CDR3 in amino acids: CASSEGQGLIGYTF. Here the CDR3 DNA reads TGTGCCAGCAGTGAGGGACAGGGTTTAATAGGCTACACCTTC.

J is TRBJ1-4 and V is TRBV5-5; D is uncertain. Per germline, CDR1 SGHKS and CDR2 YYEKEE (reference sequence). Trimming took off 0 bases at V and 7 bases at J, with 13 bases between the two ends. The CDR3 spans 15 residues. In DNA form, the CDR3 reads TGTGCCAGCAGCTTGGGGCCCAAGGCGGGTGAAAAACTGTTTTTT. This encodes CASSLGPKAGEKLFF.

The genes are TRBV20-1 and TRBJ1-2; D is unresolved. The germline V gene has CDR1 DFQATT and CDR2 SNEGSKA (reference sequence). V was clipped by 7 bases and J by 4 bases, with 10 bases between them. This CDR3 has 11 amino acids. This CDR3 reads CSVDVGYGYTF. DNA for the CDR3: TGCAGTGTCGACGTCGGCTATGGCTACACCTTC.

J is TRBJ2-1 and V is TRBV24-1, with D perhaps assigned TRBD1 or TRBD2 (5 bases each). Trimming shortened V by 4 bases and J by 7 bases, and 10 bases separated the two germline ends. The V gene's germline CDR1 is KGHDR and CDR2 SFDVKD. This CDR3 is built from 13 residues. CDR3 sequence (DNA): TGTGCCACCAGTGAATCCGGGACGAATGAGCAGTTCTTC. Amino acid sequence: CATSESGTNEQFF.

This chain connects TRBV7-8 to TRBJ2-1, with 11 bases matching TRBD2. V shed 5 bases, J shed 9 bases, and the junction held 27 bases outside the gene matches. The CDR3 sequence is 21 residues long. Germline assignment: CDR1 SGHVS and CDR2 FQNEAQ. In DNA, the CDR3 is TGTGCCAGCAGCCCTCGACCTCAGGGGACTAGCGGAGTTCTTCTCCGGGGTGAGCAGTTCTTC. It encodes CASSPRPQGTSGVLLRGEQFF.

V gene TRBV10-3 combines with J gene TRBJ2-3, with TRBD2 identical over 12 bases. Germline loops: CDR1 ENHRY, CDR2 SYGVKD. V lost 4 bases, J lost 14 bases, and 13 bases stayed unmatched. The CDR3 runs to 15 residues. CDR3 sequence: CAISALAGGPQFTYF. CDR3 bases: TGTGCCATCAGTGCGCTAGCGGGAGGGCCGCAGTTCACGTATTTT.

This clone occurred a few times. The gene calls are TRBV10-3 and TRBJ2-7; 13 nucleotides line up with TRBD2. The V segment lost 5 bases and the J segment 3 bases; nucleotides outside the gene matches: 7. Germline values: CDR1 ENHRY, CDR2 SYGVKD. CDR3 length: 16 residues. The CDR3 DNA is TGTGCCATCAGTCCTACCGGACTAGCGGGAGACTACGAGCAGTACTTC. The encoded protein is CAISPTGLAGDYEQYF.

The chain uses TRBV28 and TRBJ2-5, with a weak D call TRBD2 (7 bases). Germline V gene sequence: CDR1 MDHEN, CDR2 SYDVKM. Deletions cut 4 bases from V and 5 bases from J, with 17 bases between. The CDR3 sequence is 15 residues long. CDR3 in amino acids: CASSSPRGALETQYF. The CDR3 DNA follows: TGTGCCAGCAGTTCCCCTCGGGGGGCCCTTGAGACCCAGTACTTC.

There are a few counts of this clone. This sequence joins TRBV9 and TRBJ2-7; no firm D call. CDR3 length: 14 residues. Deletions cut 0 bases from V and 2 bases from J, with 9 bases between. Germline values: CDR1 SGDLS, CDR2 YYNGEE. For the CDR3, the DNA is TGTGCCAGCAGCGTAGGCAAGACCCCCTACGAGCAGTACTTC. The encoded protein is CASSVGKTPYEQYF.

The chain recombines TRBV10-2 with TRBJ2-2, with 8 bases aligning to TRBD2. Per the germline V gene, CDR1 is WSHSY and CDR2 is SAAADI. Trimming cost V 2 bases and J 5 bases; bases outside gene matches: 1. This CDR3 region has 14 residues. The CDR3 spells CASSESGRTGELFF. The CDR3 DNA follows: TGCGCCAGCAGTGAGAGCGGGAGAACCGGGGAGCTGTTTTTT.

The rearrangement joins TRBV18 to TRBJ2-1; TRBD1 aligns across 9 bases. The CDR3 runs 14 residues. Trimming removed 5 bases from V and 9 bases from J; junction bases left unmatched: 8. Per the germline V gene, CDR1 is KGHSH and CDR2 is LQKENI. For the CDR3, the DNA is TGTGCCAGCTCAACGGGACAGGGAATAACTGAGCAGTTCTTC. Amino acid sequence: CASSTGQGITEQFF.

In its sample, this clone was seen many times. The chain links TRBV11-2 to TRBJ1-1; D call uncertain. Germline lookup yields CDR1 SGHAT and CDR2 FQNNGV. The CDR3 has 15 amino acids. V was clipped by 1 base and J by 5 bases, with 14 bases between them. CDR3 nucleotide sequence: TGTGCCAGCAGCTTAGGAGTTGGGCGGCGAACTGAAGCTTTCTTT. This translates into CASSLGVGRRTEAFF.

The chain has TRBV30 and TRBJ1-4, with 7 nucleotides matching TRBD1. V shed 0 bases, J shed 8 bases, and the junction held 6 bases outside the gene matches. Germline-derived CDR1 and CDR2 are GTSNPN and SVGIG (reference sequence). The CDR3 contains 14 residues. The CDR3 here is CAWSVGGLGEKLFF. The CDR3 nucleotides are TGTGCCTGGAGTGTAGGGGGCCTTGGGGAAAAACTGTTTTTT.

The gene calls are TRBV24-1 and TRBJ2-7, with TRBD1 matching 12 bases. Germline CDR1 is KGHDR and CDR2 is SFDVKD. Trimming removed 6 bases from V and 10 bases from J; junction bases left unmatched: 6. The CDR3 is 13 amino acids. For the CDR3, the DNA is TGTGCCACCAGTCCCCACGGGACAGGGGGCCAGTACTTC. This sequence encodes CATSPHGTGGQYF.

This chain connects TRBV9 to TRBJ2-2, with TRBD2 identical over 8 bases. Germline V CDR1 and CDR2: SGDLS, YYNGEE. With 5 bases clipped from V and 4 bases from J, the junction kept 7 bases outside the gene matches. CDR3 size: 15 residues. The CDR3 bases are TGTGCCAGCAGAGTGGGGCTAGCGGGCACCGGGGAGCTGTTTTTT. It encodes CASRVGLAGTGELFF.

The V call is TRBV2, the J call TRBJ2-1, with D maybe TRBD2 (5 bases). The germline V gene has CDR1 SNHLY and CDR2 FYNNEI. The CDR3 contains 13 residues. Trimming took off 9 bases at V and 6 bases at J, with 15 bases between the two ends. DNA for the CDR3: TGTGCCAGGGCCCGTCGGGGTCTCAATGAGCAGTTCTTC. Translation: CARARRGLNEQFF. Complete variable domain (other parts from reference TRBV2 and TRBJ2-1): EPEVTQTPSHQVTQMGQEVILRCVPISNHLYFYWYRQILGQKVEFLVSFYNNEISEKSEIFDDQFSVERPDGSNFTLKIRSTKLEDSAMYFCARARRGLNEQFFGPGTRLTVL.

The chain joins TRBV30 to TRBJ1-2; TRBD1 might be the D (6 bases). CDR1 and CDR2 from the germline V gene are GTSNPN and SVGIG (reference sequence). V lost 2 bases, J lost 4 bases, and 11 bases lay in between. The CDR3 spans 13 residues. The CDR3 bases are TGTGCCTGGAGTCAGGACAGCATCTATGGCTACACCTTC. Translation: CAWSQDSIYGYTF.

This chain connects TRBV27 to TRBJ1-2, with TRBD1 matching over 7 bases. J lost 2 bases, V lost 5 bases, and 8 bases had no gene match. The CDR3 contains 15 residues. CDR1 is MNHEY, CDR2 SMNVEV, per germline (reference sequence). The CDR3 DNA reads TGTGCCAGCAGTCGATGGACAGGCATAAACTATGGCTACACCTTC. As protein: CASSRWTGINYGYTF.

CDR3 in amino acids: CASSLRTASTDTQYF. CDR3 nucleotides: TGTGCCAGCAGCCTCCGGACAGCTAGCACAGATACGCAGTATTTT. This rearrangement joins TRBV7-8 to TRBJ2-3; D perhaps matches TRBD1 (6 bases). This CDR3 spans 15 amino acids. Germline V gene sequence: CDR1 SGHVS, CDR2 FQNEAQ. Trimming removed 5 bases at V and 0 bases at J, with 12 bases between.

The rearrangement joins TRBV27 to TRBJ2-5; D is undetermined. Looked up from germline, CDR1 is MNHEY and CDR2 is SMNVEV (reference sequence). V gave up 4 bases and J gave up 7 bases, with 13 bases separating them. This CDR3 has 13 amino acids. CDR3 residues: CASSYDPWGTQYF. CDR3 DNA sequence: TGTGCCAGCAGTTACGACCCCTGGGGGACCCAGTACTTC.

The V call is TRBV15, the J call TRBJ1-5; D may be TRBD1 (6 bases). The V and J ends lost 11 bases and 0 bases respectively, with 14 bases between them. Germline CDR1 is LNHNV and CDR2 is YYDKDF (reference sequence). The CDR3 covers 14 residues. CDR3 in DNA: TGTGCCCCGGCGGCAGGGGATAGCAATCAGCCCCAGCATTTT. The encoded protein is CAPAAGDSNQPQHF.

This sequence joins TRBV9 and TRBJ2-1; the D is unclear. Trimming removed 3 bases from V and 6 bases from J, with 16 bases in between. The CDR3 extends over 15 amino acids. Germline loops: CDR1 SGDLS, CDR2 YYNGEE. The CDR3 region has the DNA TGTGCCAGCAGCGGGGGTTCAAGTTGGAGCAATGAGCAGTTCTTC. This gives the protein CASSGGSSWSNEQFF.

The genes are TRBV3-1 (or the pseudogene TRBV3-2) and TRBJ2-7; D possibly corresponds to TRBD2 (6 bases). The CDR3 contains 17 residues. CDR1 is LGHDT and CDR2 is YNNKEL in the germline V gene (reference sequence). Between the trimmed V and J ends, which lost 4 bases and 2 bases, there was a span of 21 bases. The CDR3 loop reads CASSLGYRRERAYEQYF. The CDR3 DNA reads as TGTGCCAGCAGCCTGGGATATAGGAGGGAAAGGGCCTACGAGCAGTACTTC.

The V and J genes are TRBV6-5 and TRBJ1-6; 9 nucleotides agree with TRBD1. Per the germline V gene, CDR1 is MNHEY and CDR2 is SVGAGI. V lost 0 bases and J lost 9; bases outside the gene matches: 3. CDR3 length: 15 amino acids. The CDR3 sequence is CASSYSGTGTSPLHF. DNA of the CDR3: TGTGCCAGCAGTTACTCCGGGACAGGGACTTCACCCCTCCACTTT.

The chain joins TRBV27 to TRBJ1-3; 12 bases agree with TRBD1. The CDR3 extends over 19 amino acids. V shed 6 bases and J 4 bases; nucleotides not matched to a gene: 16. Germline CDR1 MNHEY, CDR2 SMNVEV (reference sequence). In DNA form, the CDR3 reads TGTGCCAGCAGCCGAGCCGGGACAGGGGGCCTGGGGGCGGGAAACACCATATATTTT. It encodes CASSRAGTGGLGAGNTIYF.

The CDR3 DNA follows: TGTGCCAGTAGGAGGACAGGCCAAGAGACCCAGTACTTC. This sequence encodes CASRRTGQETQYF. The chain couples TRBV19 to TRBJ2-5; 7 bases fit TRBD1. V gave up 6 bases and J gave up 1 base; unmatched junction bases: 2. The CDR3 consists of 13 residues. The germline V gene encodes CDR1 LNHDA and CDR2 SQIVND (reference sequence).

The genes are TRBV20-1 and TRBJ2-1, with D perhaps TRBD2 (5 bases). V was shortened by 3 bases and J by 10 bases, with 7 bases between the two germline ends. This CDR3 has 10 amino acids. Germline V gene sequence: CDR1 DFQATT, CDR2 SNEGSKA (reference sequence). CDR3 sequence: CSASEREQFF. CDR3 bases: TGCAGTGCTAGTGAGCGGGAGCAGTTCTTC.